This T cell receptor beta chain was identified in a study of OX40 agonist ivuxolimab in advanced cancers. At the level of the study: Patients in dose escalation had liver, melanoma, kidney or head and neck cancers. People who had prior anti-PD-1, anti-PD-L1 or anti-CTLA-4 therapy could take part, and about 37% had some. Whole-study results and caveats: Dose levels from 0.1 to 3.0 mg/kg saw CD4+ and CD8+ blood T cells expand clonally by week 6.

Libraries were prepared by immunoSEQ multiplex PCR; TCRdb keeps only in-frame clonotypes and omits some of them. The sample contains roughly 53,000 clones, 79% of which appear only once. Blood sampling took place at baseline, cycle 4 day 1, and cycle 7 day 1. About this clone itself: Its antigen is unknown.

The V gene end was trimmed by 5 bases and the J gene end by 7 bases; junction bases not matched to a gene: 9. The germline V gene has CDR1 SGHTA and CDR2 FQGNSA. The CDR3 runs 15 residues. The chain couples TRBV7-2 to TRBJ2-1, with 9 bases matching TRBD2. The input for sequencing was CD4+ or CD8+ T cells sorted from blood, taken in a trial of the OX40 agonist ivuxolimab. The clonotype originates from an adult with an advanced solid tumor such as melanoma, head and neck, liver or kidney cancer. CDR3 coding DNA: TGTGCCAGCAGCCTACCGGGACTAGCTTCAAATGAGCAGTTCTTC. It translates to CASSLPGLASNEQFF.